Sequencing of this T cell receptor beta chain was carried out in a study of blood T cell repertoires in COVID-19. CDR1 and CDR2 (germline): SGHKS, YYEKEE (reference sequence). This CDR3 is built from 18 residues. V was clipped by 5 bases and J by 3 bases; unmatched bases: 11. The protocol was immunoSEQ multiplex PCR, while the TCRdb copy is restricted to in-frame clones and leaves out a portion. The sample holds some 10,000 clones, over 70% seen once. The chain is built from TRBV5-5 and TRBJ2-1; TRBD2 agrees at 13 bases. Sequences were obtained from peripheral blood. This TCR derives from a human donor in a cohort sampled during active COVID-19. The CDR3 protein is CASSLQAGTSGIYNEQFF. The DNA of the CDR3 is TGTGCCAGCAGTCTCCAAGCCGGGACTAGCGGGATCTACAATGAGCAGTTCTTC.